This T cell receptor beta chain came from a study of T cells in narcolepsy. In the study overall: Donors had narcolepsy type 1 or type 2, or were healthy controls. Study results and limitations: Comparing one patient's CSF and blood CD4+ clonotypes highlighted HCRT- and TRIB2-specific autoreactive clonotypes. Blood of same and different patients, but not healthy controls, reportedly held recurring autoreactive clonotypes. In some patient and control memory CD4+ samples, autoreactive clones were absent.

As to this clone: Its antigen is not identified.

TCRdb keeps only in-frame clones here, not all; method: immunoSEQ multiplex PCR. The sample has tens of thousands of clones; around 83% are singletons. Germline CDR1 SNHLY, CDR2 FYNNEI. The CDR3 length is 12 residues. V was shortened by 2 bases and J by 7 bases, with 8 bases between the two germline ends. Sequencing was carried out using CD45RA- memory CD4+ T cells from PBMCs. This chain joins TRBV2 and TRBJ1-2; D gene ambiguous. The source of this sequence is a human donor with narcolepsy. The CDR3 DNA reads TGTGCCAGCAGTGAAAGGTATTCTGGCTACACCTTC. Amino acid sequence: CASSERYSGYTF.